The present TCR beta chain was sequenced within a study of regulatory T cells in long-lasting Graves disease. About the research overall: Over-5-year antithyroid drug use with positive TSH receptor antibodies defined persistent Graves' disease in the study.

CDR1 and CDR2 (germline): DFQATT, SNEGSKA (reference sequence). The V and J ends lost 6 bases and 6 bases, in that order; junction bases with no gene match: 15. The CDR3 runs to 15 residues. Both iRepertoire HTBI primers and Arm-PCR of CDR3 regions were used to build the TCR beta libraries. TCRdb re-analysed the multiplex PCR reads in MiXCR, keeping a single row per CDR3 protein. The sample contains a few hundred thousand distinct CDR3 sequences, roughly 25% of which appear only once. The time point denotes: persistent/refractory GD, antithyroid drugs over 5 years with positive TRAb. PBMC-derived RNA was used for the TCR library.

The chain joins TRBV20-1 to TRBJ2-7; 9 bases agree with TRBD2. The TCR originated in a woman aged 40 to 49 with Graves disease. Sequenced material: peripheral blood mononuclear cells (PBMCs), taken when the disease was refractory, from a patient treated with antithyroid drugs. CDR3 sequence: CSARAAGGPNGEQYF. In DNA, the CDR3 is TGCAGTGCCCGCGCGGCGGGAGGGCCTAACGGCGAGCAGTACTTC.